The 23 T cell receptor beta chains below were found in one sample sequenced in a study of blood T cell repertoires in COVID-19. The assay was immunoSEQ multiplex PCR, and TCRdb's table has in-frame clones only and misses some. The sample lists about 18,000 clones, more than 75% occurring once. The sample comprised peripheral blood. These receptors originate from a human donor in a cohort sampled during active COVID-19.

The J gene is TRBJ1-4, the V gene TRBV9; 9 nucleotides align to TRBD1. Germline V gene sequence: CDR1 SGDLS, CDR2 YYNGEE. Unmatched junction bases numbered 7, after V lost 3 bases and J lost 7 bases. The CDR3 contains 15 residues. CDR3 protein: CASSATGGRSEKLFF. CDR3 nucleotides: TGTGCCAGCAGCGCAACAGGGGGCAGAAGTGAAAAACTGTTTTTT. Combining the CDR3 with reference TRBV9 and TRBJ1-4 gives the whole variable domain DSGVTQTPKHLITATGQRVTLRCSPRSGDLSVYWYQQSLDQGLQFLIQYYNGEERAKGNILERFSAQQFPDLHSELNLSSLELGDSALYFCASSATGGRSEKLFFGSGTQLSVL.

The chain employs TRBV19 and TRBJ2-5; 10 nucleotides line up with TRBD2. J gave up 4 bases and V 8 bases, and 10 bases lay outside the gene matches. CDR3 length: 15 residues. The V gene's germline CDR1 is LNHDA and CDR2 SQIVND (reference sequence). CDR3 residues: CASRNLAGGGETQYF. CDR3 DNA sequence: TGTGCCAGTCGAAATTTAGCGGGAGGAGGAGAGACCCAGTACTTC.

The chain employs TRBV10-3 and TRBJ1-5, with D maybe TRBD1 (5 bases). The ends were cut back, 2 bases at V and 3 bases at J, with 14 bases in the middle. The CDR3 is made up of 16 amino acids. Germline V gene sequence: CDR1 ENHRY, CDR2 SYGVKD. Here the CDR3 reads CAISEPRGSANQPQHF. In DNA, the CDR3 is TGTGCCATCAGTGAGCCTCGGGGGAGCGCCAATCAGCCCCAGCATTTT.

The genes are TRBV10-1 and TRBJ2-1; 11 nucleotides line up with TRBD2. V gave up 5 bases and J gave up 6 bases; unmatched junction bases: 6. This CDR3 spans 15 amino acids. Germline V CDR1 and CDR2: WNHNN, SYGVQD (reference sequence). The CDR3 DNA follows: TGCGCCAGCAGTCCAGCCGGGACTAGCGGCAATGAGCAGTTCTTC. It translates to CASSPAGTSGNEQFF.

The CDR3 DNA follows: TGTGCCAGCAGTGCAGACAGGGGGGGGACTGAAGCTTTCTTT. Translating gives CASSADRGGTEAFF. V usage is TRBV6-6 and J usage is TRBJ1-1, with 9 bases lining up with TRBD1. The CDR3 extends over 14 amino acids. The germline gives CDR1 MNHNY, CDR2 SVGAGI (reference sequence). With V trimmed by 5 bases and J by 5 bases, 6 bases remained unmatched.

In this sample, this clone turned up once. The chain couples TRBV7-2 to TRBJ2-2; TRBD1 agrees at 10 bases. This CDR3 is built from 14 residues. Looked up from germline, CDR1 is SGHTA and CDR2 is FQGNSA. V shed 5 bases and J 6 bases; nucleotides not matched to a gene: 3. The DNA for the CDR3 is TGTGCCAGCAGCACGGGACAGGGGTCCGGGGAGCTGTTTTTT. Its protein product is CASSTGQGSGELFF.

The genes are TRBV12-3 or TRBV12-4 and TRBJ1-1; D unresolved. Trimming took off 7 bases at V and 4 bases at J, with 13 bases between the two ends. This CDR3 comprises 13 residues. The chain's CDR3 is CASTRGASTEAFF. The CDR3 DNA reads TGTGCCAGCACCCGGGGTGCCAGCACTGAAGCTTTCTTT.

This clone was counted a single time. The chain couples TRBV5-1 to TRBJ2-5, with 8 bases identical to TRBD2. This CDR3 region has 12 residues. CDR1 and CDR2 from the germline V gene are SGHRS and YFSETQ. V trimming: 7 bases; J trimming: 5 bases; junction bases outside the gene matches: 4. The CDR3 nucleotides read TGCGCCAGCCTCGGCGGGGGGGAGACCCAGTACTTC. It yields the protein CASLGGGETQYF. Combining the CDR3 with reference TRBV5-1 and TRBJ2-5 gives the whole variable domain KAGVTQTPRYLIKTRGQQVTLSCSPISGHRSVSWYQQTPGQGLQFLFEYFSETQRNKGNFPGRFSGRQFSNSRSEMNVSTLELGDSALYLCASLGGGETQYFGPGTRLLVL.

CDR3 sequence (DNA): TGTGCCAGCAGTTACCGAGACAGGGACCGATCCTACGAGCAGTACTTC. Its translation is CASSYRDRDRSYEQYF. This chain joins TRBV6-2 or TRBV6-3 and TRBJ2-7; 7 bases fit TRBD1. This CDR3 region has 16 residues. CDR1 is MNHEY and CDR2 is SVGEGT in the germline V gene. V lost 2 bases to trimming and J lost 1 base; unmatched junction nucleotides: 8.

The rearrangement joins TRBV20-1 to TRBJ1-2, with TRBD1 matching over 8 bases. The CDR3 has 11 amino acids. The ends lost 3 bases at V and 13 bases at J; junction bases unmatched: 7. Germline V gene lookup returns CDR1 DFQATT and CDR2 SNEGSKA (reference sequence). The CDR3, as DNA: TGCAGTGCTAGGAGCACAGGGGGACTCACCTTC. Protein product: CSARSTGGLTF.

The V and J genes are TRBV28 and TRBJ2-3, with 11 bases that match TRBD2. The germline V gene encodes CDR1 MDHEN and CDR2 SYDVKM. This CDR3 is 20 amino acids long. V was pared by 2 bases and J by 2 bases, with 15 bases of the junction left unmatched. The CDR3 spells CASSLIVGLAEGRPTDTQYF. Here the CDR3 DNA reads TGTGCCAGCAGTTTAATCGTGGGACTAGCGGAGGGGCGACCCACAGATACGCAGTATTTT.

The rearrangement links TRBV14 to TRBJ2-4, with 15 nucleotides matching TRBD2. From germline, CDR1 is SGHDN and CDR2 FVKESK. CDR3 length: 15 residues. Unmatched junction bases numbered 4, after V lost 4 bases and J lost 9 bases. CDR3 nucleotide sequence: TGTGCCAGCAGCCGGGGACTAGCGGGGGGCGCCATTCAGTACTTC. The encoded protein is CASSRGLAGGAIQYF. The variable domain in full, with the rest retrieved from reference TRBV14 and TRBJ2-4, is EAGVTQFPSHSVIEKGQTVTLRCDPISGHDNLYWYRRVMGKEIKFLLHFVKESKQDESGMPNNRFLAERTGGTYSTLKVQPAELEDSGVYFCASSRGLAGGAIQYFGAGTRLSVL.

This chain uses TRBV4-2 with TRBJ2-3; 9 bases agree with TRBD2. There are 17 residues in the CDR3. V lost 3 bases, J lost 2 bases, and 9 bases stayed unmatched. CDR1 is LGHNA, CDR2 YNFKEQ, per germline. CDR3 in DNA: TGTGCCAGCAGCCATCCCTCTAGCGGGGACCCCACAGATACGCAGTATTTT. This translates into CASSHPSSGDPTDTQYF.

CDR3 sequence (DNA): TGTGCCAGCAGCGCCCGCGGGGTGGGGGGAAACACCATATATTTT. It is translated as CASSARGVGGNTIYF. V usage is TRBV9 and J usage is TRBJ1-3; D is undetermined. This CDR3 comprises 15 residues. Germline-derived CDR1 and CDR2 are SGDLS and YYNGEE. The ends were cut back, 3 bases at V and 4 bases at J, with 14 bases in the middle.

This chain uses TRBV20-1 with TRBJ2-3, with no clear D. Germline V gives CDR1 DFQATT, CDR2 SNEGSKA (reference sequence). The CDR3 is made up of 11 amino acids. Trimming stripped 2 bases from V and 5 bases from J, with 5 bases between. The CDR3 DNA reads as TGCAGTGCTAGACGAGGAGATACGCAGTATTTT. Protein sequence: CSARRGDTQYF.

This clone was counted a few times. This sequence joins TRBV28 and TRBJ1-5, with TRBD1 identical over 7 bases. The CDR3 covers 13 residues. V shed 8 bases, J shed 0 bases, and the junction held 1 base outside the gene matches. The germline gives CDR1 MDHEN, CDR2 SYDVKM. The CDR3 reads CASDRVSNQPQHF. The DNA for the CDR3 is TGTGCCAGCGACAGGGTTAGCAATCAGCCCCAGCATTTT.

This clone occurred once. The CDR3 spells CASSQELGYPGQGGYGYTF. The CDR3 nucleotides read TGCGCCAGCAGCCAAGAACTCGGCTACCCTGGACAGGGGGGTTATGGCTACACCTTC. The rearrangement uses TRBV4-3 and TRBJ1-2; 10 bases agree with TRBD1. This CDR3 comprises 19 residues. Germline CDR1 is LGHNA and CDR2 is YSLEER. The V and J ends lost 0 bases and 5 bases, in that order; junction bases with no gene match: 15.

The CDR3 loop reads CASSVQDSGEKLFF. In nucleotides, the CDR3 is TGTGCCAGCAGTGTACAGGACAGTGGGGAAAAACTGTTTTTT. The chain couples TRBV28 to TRBJ1-4; TRBD1 might be the D (6 bases). With 5 bases removed from V and 8 bases from J, the gap between germline ends came to 15 bases. Per the germline V gene, CDR1 is MDHEN and CDR2 is SYDVKM. The CDR3 is 14 amino acids. Full variable domain (outside the CDR3, taken from reference TRBV28 and TRBJ1-4): DVKVTQSSRYLVKRTGEKVFLECVQDMDHENMFWYRQDPGLGLRLIYFSYDVKMKEKGDIPEGYSVSREKKERFSLILESASTNQTSMYLCASSVQDSGEKLFFGSGTQLSVL.

The gene calls are TRBV6-5 and TRBJ2-7; D remains unclear. Germline V lookup: CDR1 MNHEY, CDR2 SVGAGI. V was trimmed by 7 bases and J by 3 bases, leaving 16 bases between them. The CDR3 loop spans 14 amino acids. The CDR3 nucleotides are TGTGCCAGCATGGCCCCGCCCGCAAGCTACGAGCAGTACTTC. This gives the protein CASMAPPASYEQYF.

This clone occurred once. This sequence joins TRBV11-2 and TRBJ1-2, with 8 nucleotides matching TRBD1. The CDR3 has 16 amino acids. The germline gives CDR1 SGHAT, CDR2 FQNNGV. J lost 3 bases, V lost 3 bases, and 9 bases had no gene match. CDR3 amino acids: CASSLEGTGGDYGYTF. In DNA, the CDR3 is TGTGCCAGCAGCTTGGAGGGGACAGGAGGTGACTATGGCTACACCTTC.

V is TRBV7-3 and J is TRBJ2-2; 7 bases are shared with TRBD2. V shed 5 bases, J shed 1 base, and the junction held 13 bases outside the gene matches. The CDR3 length is 18 residues. Germline V gene sequence: CDR1 SGHTA, CDR2 FQGTGA. The CDR3 sequence: CASSAPSGGLRNTGELFF. The CDR3 DNA sequence: TGTGCCAGCAGCGCCCCTAGCGGCGGGCTAAGGAACACCGGGGAGCTGTTTTTT.

The CDR3 region is CASSGTGSSYEQYF. The CDR3 bases are TGCGCCAGCAGCGGGACAGGTAGCTCCTACGAGCAGTACTTC. The chain has TRBV5-1 and TRBJ2-7, with 8 bases identical to TRBD1. The germline CDR1 and CDR2 sequences are SGHRS and YFSETQ. Trimming took 4 bases from V and 0 from J; bases not matched to a gene: 3. This CDR3 has 14 residues.

The chain links TRBV7-6 to TRBJ1-1; weak D call: TRBD1 (6 bases). The CDR3 is 14 residues long. Germline V gene lookup returns CDR1 SGHVS and CDR2 FNYEAQ. V lost 5 bases, J lost 1 base, and 11 bases lay in between. The CDR3 loop reads CASSPATGNTEAFF. Written as DNA, the CDR3 is TGTGCCAGCAGCCCCGCGACAGGGAACACTGAAGCTTTCTTT.